Presented here are 8 T cell receptor beta chains from one specimen sequenced in a study of shared clonotypes between healthy human individuals. Here immunoSEQ multiplex PCR was the method, and the copy in TCRdb shows in-frame clones only, minus some. The repertoire holds millions of clones, with approximately 90% as singletons. Sequenced sample: naive CD4+ T cells sorted from blood. Subset reported: CD45RA+ positively selected. Source of these receptors: a man between 18 and 29 years old in good health.

The V and J genes are TRBV30 and TRBJ2-5; 7 positions match TRBD2. The CDR3 extends over 13 amino acids. V lost 4 bases, J lost 5 bases, and 7 bases stayed unmatched. CDR1 and CDR2 from the germline V gene are GTSNPN and SVGIG (reference sequence). This CDR3 is CAWTGGSRETQYF. Here the CDR3 DNA reads TGTGCCTGGACCGGGGGGTCCCGGGAGACCCAGTACTTC.

This clone was seen just once. The rearrangement joins TRBV2 to TRBJ2-1; 8 positions match TRBD1. The junction had 6 bases not matched to a gene; V was cut back by 6 bases and J by 2 bases. CDR1 SNHLY and CDR2 FYNNEI come from the germline V gene. This CDR3 spans 15 amino acids. The CDR3 DNA follows: TGTGCCAGCAGGATTGACAGGGGAGCCTACAATGAGCAGTTCTTC. This codes for CASRIDRGAYNEQFF.

This chain links TRBV6-1 with TRBJ1-3; TRBD1 is a possible D gene (6 bases). Germline CDR1 reads MNHNS; CDR2 reads SASEGT. V lost 0 bases to trimming and J lost 5 bases, with 14 bases between them. This CDR3 has 16 residues. The CDR3 DNA is TGTGCCAGCAGTGAAGCGTCGTGGCAGGGGCGAAACACCATATATTTT. This encodes CASSEASWQGRNTIYF.

The chain carries TRBV27 and TRBJ2-1; 12 nucleotides align to TRBD2. The CDR3 totals 13 residues. V trimming: 3 bases; J trimming: 12 bases; junction bases outside the gene matches: 3. Germline V gives CDR1 MNHEY, CDR2 SMNVEV (reference sequence). CDR3 bases: TGTGCCAGCAGTTTTTCTAGCGGGGGGGGGCAGTTCTTC. Encoded protein: CASSFSSGGGQFF.

The V call is TRBV30, the J call TRBJ1-5; 8 bases line up with TRBD1. Germline trimming cut 5 bases from V and 1 base from J; bases unmatched to any gene: 4. Per germline, CDR1 GTSNPN and CDR2 SVGIG (reference sequence). CDR3 length equals 14 residues. The CDR3 loop is CAWGQGESNQPQHF. Here the CDR3 DNA reads TGTGCCTGGGGACAGGGAGAAAGCAATCAGCCCCAGCATTTT.

This chain links TRBV18 with TRBJ1-4; 7 bases agree with TRBD1. The length of the CDR3 is 16 residues. The germline V gene encodes CDR1 KGHSH and CDR2 LQKENI. J lost 7 bases, V lost 6 bases, and 14 bases had no gene match. CDR3 residues: CASSQDRADVTEKLFF. The CDR3 DNA reads TGTGCCAGCTCCCAAGACAGGGCAGACGTAACTGAAAAACTGTTTTTT.

The chain has TRBV28 and TRBJ2-7; no firm D call. CDR3 length: 14 residues. Germline V gives CDR1 MDHEN, CDR2 SYDVKM. Trimming took off 3 bases at V and 3 bases at J, with 12 bases between the two ends. The CDR3 reads CASSFTERNYEQYF. In nucleotides, the CDR3 is TGTGCCAGCAGTTTCACTGAACGTAACTACGAGCAGTACTTC.

The chain recombines TRBV7-9 with TRBJ2-7, with a tentative D call TRBD2 (6 bases). The germline CDR1 and CDR2 sequences are SEHNR and FQNEAQ (reference sequence). Trimming stripped 5 bases from V and 2 bases from J, with 13 bases between. This CDR3 has 14 amino acids. The CDR3 loop is CASSRAGPTYEQYF. CDR3 bases: TGTGCCAGCAGCCGGGCGGGACCCACCTACGAGCAGTACTTC.